These 31 T cell receptor beta chains came from one sample sequenced in a study of radiotherapy plus CTLA-4 blockade in lung cancer. This table comes from immunoSEQ multiplex PCR, and its TCRdb copy is limited to in-frame clones, with some not included. The sample contains approximately 30,000 clones, 60% to 80% of which appear only once. Specimen: peripheral blood, collected from a patient treated with radiotherapy plus ipilimumab. The origin of the receptors is a human donor with non-small cell lung cancer whose response to radiotherapy plus ipilimumab could not be evaluated.

The V and J genes are TRBV5-4 and TRBJ2-2; TRBD2 agrees at 12 bases. From germline, CDR1 is SGHNT and CDR2 YYREEE (reference sequence). Losses at the gene ends were 5 bases for V and 8 bases for J; bases not matched to a gene: 10. The CDR3 runs to 16 residues. Here the CDR3 DNA reads TGTGCCAGCAGTTCGGGACTAGCGGGCTCGGGTGGGGAGCTGTTTTTT. It encodes CASSSGLAGSGGELFF.

The chain has TRBV2 and TRBJ2-7; 8 bases match TRBD1. Unmatched junction bases numbered 11, after V lost 3 bases and J lost 7 bases. Per germline, CDR1 SNHLY and CDR2 FYNNEI. The CDR3 runs 15 residues. The CDR3 loop reads CASSDLGQGVKEQYF. The CDR3 DNA reads as TGTGCCAGCAGTGATCTCGGACAGGGTGTAAAAGAGCAGTACTTC. Filled out from reference TRBV2 and TRBJ2-7, the complete variable domain reads EPEVTQTPSHQVTQMGQEVILRCVPISNHLYFYWYRQILGQKVEFLVSFYNNEISEKSEIFDDQFSVERPDGSNFTLKIRSTKLEDSAMYFCASSDLGQGVKEQYFGPGTRLTVT.

The V call is TRBV6-1, the J call TRBJ1-6; 7 nucleotides align to TRBD1. CDR1 is MNHNS, CDR2 SASEGT, per germline. Trimming removed 4 bases from V and 1 base from J; junction bases left unmatched: 7. The CDR3 length is 17 residues. CDR3 coding DNA: TGTGCCAGCAGTGTTATGGCAGGGGGGTCCTATAATTCACCCCTCCACTTT. Translation: CASSVMAGGSYNSPLHF.

The genes are TRBV5-1 and TRBJ2-2, with 8 bases that match TRBD2. The CDR3 has 16 amino acids. Germline CDR1 SGHRS, CDR2 YFSETQ. V trimming: 0 bases; J trimming: 2 bases; junction bases outside the gene matches: 3. The CDR3 nucleotides read TGCGCCAGCAGCTTGGTACTAGCGGAAAACACCGGGGAGCTGTTTTTT. It yields the protein CASSLVLAENTGELFF.

Only a few counts were recorded for this clone. The chain recombines TRBV6-5 with TRBJ1-1; the match to TRBD1 covers 10 bases. CDR1 is MNHEY and CDR2 is SVGAGI in the germline V gene. The CDR3 runs 15 residues. The V segment lost 5 bases and the J segment 4 bases; nucleotides outside the gene matches: 7. The CDR3: CASSTGTGVRTEAFF. The CDR3 coding sequence is TGTGCCAGCAGTACCGGGACAGGGGTGCGCACTGAAGCTTTCTTT.

V gene TRBV7-2 combines with J gene TRBJ1-4; D uncertain. CDR3 length: 14 amino acids. CDR1 and CDR2 (germline): SGHTA, FQGNSA. V lost 1 base, J lost 5 bases, and 8 bases lay in between. The CDR3 reads CASSLGVLNEKLFF. DNA for the CDR3: TGTGCCAGCAGCTTAGGCGTGCTGAATGAAAAACTGTTTTTT.

This clone has a handful of counts. The chain is built from TRBV9 and TRBJ2-3; 7 bases are a match to TRBD2. The CDR3 length is 17 residues. The germline gives CDR1 SGDLS, CDR2 YYNGEE. The V segment lost 3 bases and the J segment 3 bases; nucleotides outside the gene matches: 13. The CDR3 protein is CASSEPMRLAGTDTQYF. CDR3 DNA sequence: TGTGCCAGCAGCGAGCCGATGAGACTAGCCGGTACAGATACGCAGTATTTT.

This clone was counted only a few times. The gene calls are TRBV27 and TRBJ2-7; tentative D call: TRBD2 (5 bases). The CDR3 has 11 residues. Germline CDR1 MNHEY, CDR2 SMNVEV (reference sequence). V was shortened by 7 bases and J by 6 bases, with 10 bases between the two germline ends. The CDR3 loop reads CASTRGVEQYF. CDR3 DNA: TGTGCCAGCACCCGGGGAGTCGAGCAGTACTTC.

The chain links TRBV2 to TRBJ1-4, with a possible D match to TRBD1 (6 bases). V was trimmed by 3 bases and J by 7 bases, leaving 15 bases between them. CDR1 and CDR2 (germline): SNHLY, FYNNEI. The CDR3 spans 15 residues. This chain's CDR3 is CASSEDSMGPEKLFF. Written as DNA, the CDR3 is TGTGCCAGCAGTGAGGACAGTATGGGACCTGAAAAACTGTTTTTT. Together with reference TRBV2 and TRBJ1-4, the CDR3 gives the full variable domain: EPEVTQTPSHQVTQMGQEVILRCVPISNHLYFYWYRQILGQKVEFLVSFYNNEISEKSEIFDDQFSVERPDGSNFTLKIRSTKLEDSAMYFCASSEDSMGPEKLFFGSGTQLSVL.

The rearrangement links TRBV11-2 to TRBJ2-1; D unresolved. The V end was cut by 0 bases, the J end by 0 bases, with 12 bases between. The CDR3 is made up of 17 amino acids. The germline CDR1 and CDR2 sequences are SGHAT and FQNNGV. In nucleotides, the CDR3 is TGTGCCAGCAGCTTAGATCTGGCCGGGTACTCCTACAATGAGCAGTTCTTC. Residues: CASSLDLAGYSYNEQFF.

The chain is built from TRBV4-1 and TRBJ2-1, with TRBD2 matching 8 bases. The junction had 11 bases not matched to a gene; V was cut back by 5 bases and J by 5 bases. The CDR3 extends over 16 amino acids. CDR1 and CDR2 from the germline V gene are MGHRA and YSYEKL. The DNA of the CDR3 is TGCGCCAGCAGCTCGCCTCTAGCGGGTGGGAACAATGAGCAGTTCTTC. Its translation is CASSSPLAGGNNEQFF.

The chain employs TRBV7-2 and TRBJ2-3; D gene unclear. This CDR3 contains 13 residues. CDR1 and CDR2 from the germline V gene are SGHTA and FQGNSA. Trimming cost V 1 base and J 6 bases, with 8 bases left between them. CDR3 region: CASSLGGRDTQYF. In DNA, the CDR3 is TGTGCCAGCAGCTTAGGCGGTAGGGATACGCAGTATTTT. Full variable domain (missing parts from reference TRBV7-2 and TRBJ2-3): GAGVSQSPSNKVTEKGKDVELRCDPISGHTALYWYRQSLGQGLEFLIYFQGNSAPDKSGLPSDRFSAERTGGSVSTLTIQRTQQEDSAVYLCASSLGGRDTQYFGPGTRLTVL.

The V call is TRBV9, the J call TRBJ2-7; 12 bases match TRBD2. Germline CDR1 and CDR2: SGDLS and YYNGEE. The V gene end was trimmed by 4 bases and the J gene end by 5 bases; junction bases not matched to a gene: 7. This CDR3 region has 15 residues. The CDR3 protein is CASSPASGRAHEQYF. The CDR3 DNA is TGTGCCAGCAGCCCTGCTAGCGGGAGGGCCCACGAGCAGTACTTC.

This chain uses TRBV7-9 with TRBJ2-5; D unclear. Germline CDR1 reads SEHNR; CDR2 reads FQNEAQ (reference sequence). Trimming took 5 bases from V and 3 from J, leaving 7 bases between them. There are 12 residues in the CDR3. CDR3 nucleotide sequence: TGTGCCAGCAGCCCGGGTGAAGAGACCCAGTACTTC. Its translation: CASSPGEETQYF.

The rearrangement uses TRBV4-1 and TRBJ2-3; D unresolved. The CDR3 length is 15 residues. Germline loops: CDR1 MGHRA, CDR2 YSYEKL. Trimming took 0 bases from V and 5 from J, leaving 12 bases between them. CDR3 region: CASSQENTRGDTQYF. The CDR3 DNA reads TGCGCCAGCAGCCAAGAGAACACGAGAGGAGATACGCAGTATTTT.

V usage is TRBV30 and J usage is TRBJ1-5; D call uncertain. V was pared by 2 bases and J by 9 bases, with 11 bases between. CDR3 length equals 12 residues. The V gene's germline CDR1 is GTSNPN and CDR2 SVGIG (reference sequence). CDR3 nucleotide sequence: TGTGCCTGGAGTCTCCGAGGTCTGCCCCAGCATTTT. It encodes CAWSLRGLPQHF.

The rearrangement joins TRBV7-2 to TRBJ2-5; maybe TRBD2 (5 bases). The J call could be wrong; TRBJ2-7 is a better fit for the DNA end. The CDR3 covers 11 residues. CDR1 and CDR2 (germline): SGHTA, FQGNSA. In nucleotides, the CDR3 is TGTGCCAGCAGCCGGGAATACGAGCAGTACTTC. Encoded protein: CASSREYEQYF.

The table lists this clone with a few counts. The chain employs TRBV5-6 and TRBJ1-3, with D unclear. The CDR3 is 18 amino acids. V was pared by 6 bases and J by 1 base, with 23 bases between. Germline V gene lookup returns CDR1 SGHDT and CDR2 YYEEEE. CDR3 DNA: TGTGCCAGCACCTACTTAGCCCAGCTCCTGTCTTCTGGAAACACCATATATTTT. Its protein product is CASTYLAQLLSSGNTIYF.

CDR3 loop: CASSLMTLAGGGETQYF. The CDR3 nucleotides are TGTGCCAGCAGCTTAATGACCCTAGCGGGAGGGGGAGAGACCCAGTACTTC. This chain connects TRBV7-3 to TRBJ2-5; 12 positions match TRBD2. The CDR3 is 17 amino acids. V was pared by 1 base and J by 4 bases, with 7 bases of the junction left unmatched. Germline loops: CDR1 SGHTA, CDR2 FQGTGA.

The chain combines TRBV27 with TRBJ2-2; D might be TRBD1 (6 bases). Trimming shortened V by 5 bases and J by 5 bases, and 18 bases separated the two germline ends. Germline V CDR1 and CDR2: MNHEY, SMNVEV (reference sequence). The CDR3 length is 16 residues. CDR3: CASSANNRVGTGELFF. The CDR3 DNA is TGTGCCAGCAGTGCCAACAACAGGGTTGGGACCGGGGAGCTGTTTTTT.

This clone was counted once. The chain employs TRBV11-2 and TRBJ2-5; no definite D call. Near its end, the DNA agrees better with TRBJ2-7, so the J call may be wrong. This CDR3 has 14 residues. CDR1 is SGHAT, CDR2 FQNNGV, per germline. The CDR3 DNA follows: TGTGCCAGCAGCTTAGGTGGTCCTTCAAACGAGCAGTACTTC. Its translation is CASSLGGPSNEQYF.

Only a few counts were recorded for this clone. The chain carries TRBV19 and TRBJ2-6, with 7 bases fitting TRBD2. V gave up 8 bases and J gave up 0 bases; unmatched junction bases: 16. Germline lookup yields CDR1 LNHDA and CDR2 SQIVND (reference sequence). The length of the CDR3 is 19 residues. CDR3 loop: CASHHSGGPRYSGANVLTF. CDR3 nucleotide sequence: TGTGCCAGTCACCATTCGGGGGGTCCTAGATACTCTGGGGCCAACGTCCTGACTTTC.

The chain has TRBV7-2 and TRBJ2-5; 8 nucleotides match TRBD2. The CDR3 is made up of 15 amino acids. Germline assignment: CDR1 SGHTA and CDR2 FQGNSA. V was pared by 1 base and J by 2 bases, with 3 bases of the junction left unmatched. The CDR3 nucleotides are TGTGCCAGCAGCTTAGGGACTAGCTTACAAGAGACCCAGTACTTC. Amino acids: CASSLGTSLQETQYF. The entire variable domain, with the rest obtained from reference TRBV7-2 and TRBJ2-5, is as follows: GAGVSQSPSNKVTEKGKDVELRCDPISGHTALYWYRQSLGQGLEFLIYFQGNSAPDKSGLPSDRFSAERTGGSVSTLTIQRTQQEDSAVYLCASSLGTSLQETQYFGPGTRLLVL.

For this clone: One end of the junction does not line up with germline, which may come from a read error. The chain carries TRBV9 and TRBJ2-2; D possibly corresponds to TRBD2 (5 bases). Germline CDR1 and CDR2: SGDLS and YYNGEE. The CDR3 runs to 14 residues. The DNA of the CDR3 is TGTGTCAGCAGCCCTACCGGGAACCTCGGGGAGCTGTTTTTT. This encodes CVSSPTGNLGELFF.

V gene TRBV2 combines with J gene TRBJ2-1, with 9 positions matching TRBD1. There are 15 residues in the CDR3. J gave up 7 bases and V 0 bases, and 4 bases lay outside the gene matches. CDR1 and CDR2 (germline): SNHLY, FYNNEI. The CDR3 DNA sequence: TGTGCCAGCAGTGAAGCGGGACAGGGACAGAATGAGCAGTTCTTC. This encodes CASSEAGQGQNEQFF.

The V call is TRBV6-5, the J call TRBJ2-1; 9 bases align to TRBD1. This CDR3 region has 12 residues. Trimming removed 5 bases from V and 9 bases from J; junction bases left unmatched: 2. In germline, CDR1 is MNHEY, CDR2 SVGAGI. The CDR3 region is CASSRQGVEQFF. As DNA, the CDR3 is TGTGCCAGCAGTCGACAGGGGGTTGAGCAGTTCTTC.

The chain combines TRBV6-6 with TRBJ1-2; 9 bases are shared with TRBD1. This CDR3 is built from 12 residues. J was trimmed by 5 bases and V by 7 bases; bases with no gene match: 2. CDR1 MNHNY and CDR2 SVGAGI come from the germline V gene (reference sequence). CDR3 DNA: TGTGCCAGCACCGGACAGGGGTATGGCTACACCTTC. Translating gives CASTGQGYGYTF.

Of note for this clone: A junction boundary mismatches the germline segment, possibly from a read error. At the DNA level, this CDR3 is encoded by other sequences in the same sample as well. V usage is TRBV5-1 and J usage is TRBJ2-5, with 7 bases lining up with TRBD2. CDR1 is SGHRS and CDR2 is YFSETQ in the germline V gene. The CDR3 is 17 residues long. CDR3 region: CASSYSTSTSGRETQYF. The DNA of the CDR3 is TGCGCCAGCAGCTATTCGACTAGCACCTCCGGTAGGGAGACCCAATACTTC.

The rearrangement uses TRBV4-2 and TRBJ1-2, with 9 positions matching TRBD1. The CDR3 extends over 15 amino acids. The V segment lost 1 base and the J segment 8 bases; nucleotides outside the gene matches: 8. The germline V gene has CDR1 LGHNA and CDR2 YNFKEQ. This CDR3 reads CASSQALGQGGGYTF. DNA for the CDR3: TGTGCCAGCAGCCAAGCTTTGGGACAGGGCGGAGGCTACACCTTC.

This chain links TRBV5-8 with TRBJ1-1; weak D call: TRBD1 (5 bases). Trimming took off 2 bases at V and 0 bases at J, with 14 bases between the two ends. This CDR3 is 16 amino acids long. Per the germline V gene, CDR1 is SGHTS and CDR2 is YDEGEE. CDR3 nucleotides: TGTGCCAGCAGCTTCCATGACAGACTTATGAACACTGAAGCTTTCTTT. Protein: CASSFHDRLMNTEAFF.

This sequence joins TRBV4-3 and TRBJ2-5; TRBD2 might be the D (6 bases). Trimming took 0 bases from V and 4 from J, leaving 15 bases between them. The CDR3 extends over 16 amino acids. CDR1 is LGHNA, CDR2 YSLEER, per germline. CDR3 DNA: TGCGCCAGCAGCCAAGATCAGGCGGGATTTGGAGAGACCCAGTACTTC. Its protein product is CASSQDQAGFGETQYF.